These 7 T cell receptor beta chains originate from one sample sequenced in a study of blood T cell repertoires in COVID-19. Sequenced by immunoSEQ multiplex PCR; TCRdb stores in-frame clones only, minus some. The table has more than 300,000 clones, 88% seen once; the top ten hold approximately 1.8%. Material: peripheral blood. The source of these receptors is a young woman with COVID-19, enrolled during active disease.

This rearrangement joins TRBV28 to TRBJ1-1; possible D gene TRBD1, 5 bases. V lost 6 bases, J lost 4 bases, and 18 bases lay in between. The length of the CDR3 is 15 residues. Germline values: CDR1 MDHEN, CDR2 SYDVKM. The CDR3 sequence: CASSLLQGRGTEAFF. In DNA, the CDR3 is TGTGCCAGCAGCCTACTCCAGGGAAGGGGCACTGAAGCTTTCTTT.

V gene TRBV7-6 combines with J gene TRBJ2-6, with 7 bases identical to TRBD1. With V trimmed by 1 base and J by 0 bases, 9 bases remained unmatched. The CDR3 consists of 19 residues. Germline loops: CDR1 SGHVS, CDR2 FNYEAQ. CDR3 nucleotide sequence: TGTGCCAGCAGCTTAGATATATTGGACAGGAACTCTGGGGCCAACGTCCTGACTTTC. It is translated as CASSLDILDRNSGANVLTF.

The genes are TRBV7-9 and TRBJ2-1, with a tentative D call TRBD1 (6 bases). The CDR3 is 15 residues long. Trimming left V 5 bases short and J 0 bases short, with 11 bases between. Germline V CDR1 and CDR2: SEHNR, FQNEAQ (reference sequence). CDR3 sequence reads: CASSPTGTSYNEQFF. The CDR3 nucleotides are TGTGCCAGCAGCCCAACAGGGACCTCCTACAATGAGCAGTTCTTC.

The gene calls are TRBV6-2 or TRBV6-3 and TRBJ1-5; perhaps TRBD1 as D (5 bases). The V end was cut by 0 bases, the J end by 11 bases, with 11 bases between. Germline V gene lookup returns CDR1 MNHEY and CDR2 SVGEGT. The length of the CDR3 is 13 residues. The CDR3 nucleotides read TGTGCCAGCAGTTACTCGGGGAGGGGAGCCCAGCATTTT. Residues: CASSYSGRGAQHF.

This sequence joins TRBV25-1 and TRBJ1-2; TRBD1 is a possible D gene (5 bases). Germline lookup yields CDR1 MGHDK and CDR2 SYGVNS. Trimming removed 4 bases from V and 7 bases from J, with 10 bases in between. The CDR3 runs 12 residues. CDR3 in DNA: TGTGCCAGCAGTGGTCGGGACTCTGGCTACACCTTC. Translated: CASSGRDSGYTF.

The rearrangement uses TRBV2 and TRBJ2-4, with 8 positions matching TRBD1. Trimming took 6 bases from V and 0 from J; bases not matched to a gene: 4. The length of the CDR3 is 15 residues. Germline V gene lookup returns CDR1 SNHLY and CDR2 FYNNEI. The CDR3 DNA follows: TGTGCCAGCAGGGGGACAGGATTAGCCAAAAACATTCAGTACTTC. Its protein product is CASRGTGLAKNIQYF.

The V call is TRBV4-1, the J call TRBJ2-3, with TRBD2 matching over 9 bases. The V and J ends lost 0 bases and 1 base, in that order; junction bases with no gene match: 5. The V gene's germline CDR1 is MGHRA and CDR2 YSYEKL. The CDR3 runs to 17 residues. CDR3 loop: CASSQDRGGGGTDTQYF. The CDR3 DNA reads as TGCGCCAGCAGCCAAGATCGAGGCGGGGGGGGCACAGATACGCAGTATTTT.